The sequence of this TCR beta chain was determined in a study of blood T cell repertoires in COVID-19. As for the study in general: Specimens from acute and convalescent COVID-19 originated in the United States, Italy and Spain.

Participant-given clinical history determined each cohort assignment. The CDR3 runs 16 residues. Losses at the gene ends were 2 bases for V and 2 bases for J; bases not matched to a gene: 8. CDR1 and CDR2 from the germline V gene are SGHTA and FQGNSA. Per the original methods: Nucleated cell number was recorded as an estimate derived from reference gene primer amplification. Produced via immunoSEQ multiplex PCR; TCRdb's table is partial and in-frame only. From that table come the V and J calls and clone size; the DNA was used to work out D and trimming. The data show 200,000 or so clones, about nine tenths seen once.

V usage is TRBV7-2 and J usage is TRBJ2-7; TRBD2 agrees at 8 bases. Sequencing was done on a sample of PBMCs or T cells enriched from blood (not recorded which). The receptor comes from a man aged 25-45 years in a cohort exposed to, infected with or recovered from COVID-19 (not recorded which). The CDR3 bases are TGTGCCAGCAGCTTACTCGGCGGGAGGAACACCTACGAGCAGTACTTC. The encoded protein is CASSLLGGRNTYEQYF.